This TCR beta chain was recovered during a study of T cell responses to AZD1222 COVID-19 vaccine. Across the study: Analyses pooled second doses at about 4 or about 12 weeks.

Study results and limitations: When two AZD1222 doses had been given, Spike-specific TCR breadth and depth rose. Reportedly, close to half of spike-specific TCRs are directed against unmutated variant regions. White British donors predominated, females outnumbered males, and clonal diversity was possibly underestimated.

CDR3 size: 19 residues. Germline V gene sequence: CDR1 SEHNR, CDR2 FQNEAQ (reference sequence). The ends lost 2 bases at V and 8 bases at J; junction bases unmatched: 22. Repertoires were generated with immunoSEQ multiplex PCR, while TCRdb's copy carries only in-frame clones and drops some. The sample lists roughly 120,000 clones, more than 75% occurring once. Note on this clone: Its antigen is as yet unknown.

The material sequenced was peripheral blood, taken on day 0 of AZD1222 vaccination. The clonotype was recovered from an adult in good health. The chain couples TRBV7-9 to TRBJ2-3; 7 positions match TRBD1. The CDR3 loop reads CASSLILTPGQFARGTQYF. In nucleotides, the CDR3 is TGTGCCAGCAGCTTAATTCTAACGCCGGGACAGTTTGCGAGAGGTACGCAGTATTTT.